This T cell receptor (beta chain) was retrieved from a study of T-cell reconstitution after alpha-beta-depleted transplantation in children. CDR1 DFQATT and CDR2 SNEGSKA come from the germline V gene (reference sequence). This CDR3 has 18 amino acids. V shed 0 bases, J shed 5 bases, and the junction held 13 bases outside the gene matches. Preparing the TCRbeta library involved the use of unique molecular identifiers. MiXCR, run by TCRdb on the PCR reads, gives a single entry per CDR3 protein. The table lists more than 100,000 distinct CDR3 sequences, 20% to 25% of them singletons. General study findings and limits: In some patients, recipient T cells and intrathymic progenitors surviving conditioning explained high day-60 diversity. Approximately two months post-transplant, alpha-beta T cells reportedly originated from several hundred expanded graft clones. After one year, T-cell counts and TCRbeta diversity mostly came from new T cells.

The sample holds many counts of this clonotype. Its target is unknown. The V gene is TRBV20-1, the J gene TRBJ1-6, with 7 positions matching TRBD1. Sequenced material: PBMCs, mostly from graft donor cells, taken 180 days after TCRalphabeta/CD19-depleted stem cell transplant. The receptor was derived from a male patient between 2 and 10 years old who had a stem cell transplant for chronic granulomatous disease, so the T cells may come from the graft donor. The DNA for the CDR3 is TGCAGTGCTAGAGATCCGGTCACCACCGGGACAGATAATTCACCCCTCCACTTT. It codes for CSARDPVTTGTDNSPLHF.